Sequencing of this T cell receptor beta chain was carried out in a study of graft-versus-host responses after intestinal transplantation. The wider study: All recipients were given anti-thymocyte globulin induction, and tacrolimus and steroids were then administered for 2 to 4 years.

The method was immunoSEQ multiplex PCR; TCRdb's version includes in-frame clones alone and lacks a portion of them. The sample records approximately 88,000 clones, approximately 94% being singletons. General observations from the study: High graft-versus-host to host-versus-graft clonal ratios were seen in allografts of patients with graft-donor T cell macrochimerism.

From germline, CDR1 is SGHTS and CDR2 YDEGEE. The CDR3 runs 14 residues. V was cut by 6 bases and J by 5 bases, with 18 bases left in between. Only a few counts were recorded for this clone. Its target is unknown. Source: unstimulated CD4+ T cells sorted from spleen or lymph node cells, taken before transplant. The sequence was collected from a human donor who was the organ donor for an intestinal transplant. J is TRBJ2-7 and V is TRBV5-8; perhaps TRBD1 as D (6 bases). The CDR3 region has the DNA TGTGCCAGCACCACCTGGCCAGGGGCAGACGAGCAGTACTTC. Translating gives CASTTWPGADEQYF.